This T cell receptor (beta chain) derives from a study of tissue T cells after allogeneic stem cell transplantation. As for the study in general: Graft-versus-host disease patients received grafts, several unmodified and three CD34-selected to deplete T cells. Overall study findings and caveats: Few T cell clones were shared across patients, but motif clusters showed tissue-specific shared signatures.

Looked up from germline, CDR1 is MGHRA and CDR2 is YSYEKL. The V segment lost 3 bases and the J segment 5 bases; nucleotides outside the gene matches: 8. This CDR3 is built from 15 residues. As to this clone: The antigen remains unidentified.

This research-autopsy study prospectively enrolled adult allogeneic hematopoietic cell transplant recipients with steroid-refractory graft-versus-host disease. Several lines of graft-versus-host disease therapy were given to all patients, all with gastrointestinal involvement. CDR3 sequences, V/J genes, frequencies and template counts came from survey-depth TCRbeta sequencing. The repertoire was sequenced with immunoSEQ multiplex PCR; TCRdb's copy has only in-frame clones and lacks some. There are roughly 2,200 clones in the sample; about 60% occur only once, and about 16% lies in the top ten. The chain joins TRBV4-1 to TRBJ1-1; 8 positions match TRBD1. The receptor comes from a male patient older than 55 with steroid-refractory graft-versus-host disease after an allogeneic stem cell transplant. A subset of T cells may come from the graft donor. The sequencing here drew on ileal tissue, taken at autopsy. This CDR3 reads CASSQPRDRKTEAFF. The CDR3 nucleotides read TGCGCCAGCAGCCAGCCCCGGGACAGGAAAACTGAAGCTTTCTTT.